This TCR beta chain stems from a study of technical replicates of blood from a handful of donors. The trim removed 6 bases at V and 4 bases at J, leaving 2 bases unmatched. Looked up from germline, CDR1 is LNHNV and CDR2 is YYDKDF (reference sequence). The CDR3 is 14 residues long. Method: immunoSEQ multiplex PCR; TCRdb's copy keeps in-frame clones and lacks some. The sample lists 90,000 to 100,000 clones; 90% to 97% were seen once. In this sample, this clone turned up once. Sequences were obtained from T cells isolated from PBMCs. The chain couples TRBV15 to TRBJ2-3, with 12 bases identical to TRBD2. This sequence was found in a human donor in good health. CDR3 coding DNA: TGTGCCACCAGTCTAGCGGGAGGGTCAGATACGCAGTATTTT. This gives the protein CATSLAGGSDTQYF.